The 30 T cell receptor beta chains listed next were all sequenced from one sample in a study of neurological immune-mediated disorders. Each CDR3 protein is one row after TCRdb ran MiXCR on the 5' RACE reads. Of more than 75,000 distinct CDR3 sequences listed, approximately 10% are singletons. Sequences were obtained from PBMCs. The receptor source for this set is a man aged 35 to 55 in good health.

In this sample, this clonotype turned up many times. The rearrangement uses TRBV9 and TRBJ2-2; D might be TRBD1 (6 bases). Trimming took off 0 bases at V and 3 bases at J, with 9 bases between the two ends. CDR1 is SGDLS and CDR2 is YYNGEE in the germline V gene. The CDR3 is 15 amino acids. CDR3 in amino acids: CASSVDGGHTGELFF. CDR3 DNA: TGTGCCAGCAGCGTAGATGGGGGCCACACCGGGGAGCTGTTTTTT.

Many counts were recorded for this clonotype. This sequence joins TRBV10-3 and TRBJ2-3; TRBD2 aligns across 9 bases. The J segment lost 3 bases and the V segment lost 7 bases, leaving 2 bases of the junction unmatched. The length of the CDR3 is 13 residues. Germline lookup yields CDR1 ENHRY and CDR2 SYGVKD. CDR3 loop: CAIKSGGTDTQYF. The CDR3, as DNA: TGTGCCATCAAAAGCGGGGGGACAGATACGCAGTATTTT.

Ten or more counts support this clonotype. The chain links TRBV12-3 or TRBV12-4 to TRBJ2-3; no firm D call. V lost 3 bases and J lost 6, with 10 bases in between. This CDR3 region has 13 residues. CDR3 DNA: TGTGCCAGCAGTTTCTGGCTGGGGGATACGCAGTATTTT. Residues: CASSFWLGDTQYF.

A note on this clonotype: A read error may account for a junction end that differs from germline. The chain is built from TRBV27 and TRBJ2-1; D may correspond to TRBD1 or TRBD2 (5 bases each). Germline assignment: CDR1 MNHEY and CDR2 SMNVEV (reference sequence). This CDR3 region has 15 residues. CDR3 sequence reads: CASSLSGTQRSEQFF. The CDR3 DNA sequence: TGTGCCAGCAGTCTATCCGGGACCCAAAGGAGTGAGCAGTTCTTC.

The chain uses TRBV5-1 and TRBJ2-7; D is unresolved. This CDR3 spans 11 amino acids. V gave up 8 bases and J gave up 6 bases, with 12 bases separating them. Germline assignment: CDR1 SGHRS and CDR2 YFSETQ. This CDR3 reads CASGWKGEQYF. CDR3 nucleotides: TGCGCCAGTGGGTGGAAGGGCGAGCAGTACTTC.

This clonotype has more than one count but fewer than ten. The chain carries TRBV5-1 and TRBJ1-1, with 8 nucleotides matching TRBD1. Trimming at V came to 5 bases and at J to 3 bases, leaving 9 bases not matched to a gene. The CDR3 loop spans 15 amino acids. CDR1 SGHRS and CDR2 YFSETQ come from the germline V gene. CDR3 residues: CASSRYSGGYTEAFF. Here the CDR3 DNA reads TGCGCCAGCAGTCGGTATTCAGGGGGCTACACTGAAGCTTTCTTT.

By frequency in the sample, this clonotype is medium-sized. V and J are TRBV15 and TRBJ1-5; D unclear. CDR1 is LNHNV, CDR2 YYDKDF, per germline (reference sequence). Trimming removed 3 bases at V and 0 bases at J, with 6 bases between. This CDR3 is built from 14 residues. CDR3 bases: TGTGCCACCAGCAGTATTCCTAGCAATCAGCCCCAGCATTTT. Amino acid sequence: CATSSIPSNQPQHF.

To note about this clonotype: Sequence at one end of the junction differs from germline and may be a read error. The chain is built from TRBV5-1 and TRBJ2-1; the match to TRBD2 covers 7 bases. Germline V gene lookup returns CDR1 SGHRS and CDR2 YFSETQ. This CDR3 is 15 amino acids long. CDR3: CASTPEAGRYNEQLF. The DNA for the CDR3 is TGCGCCAGCACTCCAGAAGCGGGGAGATACAATGAGCAGCTCTTC. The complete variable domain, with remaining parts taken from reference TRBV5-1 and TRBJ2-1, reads KAGVTQTPRYLIKTRGQQVTLSCSPISGHRSVSWYQQTPGQGLQFLFEYFSETQRNKGNFPGRFSGRQFSNSRSEMNVSTLELGDSALYLCASTPEAGRYNEQLFGPGTRLTVL.

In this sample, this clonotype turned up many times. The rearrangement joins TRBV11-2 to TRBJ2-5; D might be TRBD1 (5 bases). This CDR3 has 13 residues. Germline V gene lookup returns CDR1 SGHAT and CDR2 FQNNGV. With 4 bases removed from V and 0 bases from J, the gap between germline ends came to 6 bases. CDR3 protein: CASSSQDQETQYF. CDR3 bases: TGTGCCAGCAGCTCACAGGACCAAGAGACCCAGTACTTC.

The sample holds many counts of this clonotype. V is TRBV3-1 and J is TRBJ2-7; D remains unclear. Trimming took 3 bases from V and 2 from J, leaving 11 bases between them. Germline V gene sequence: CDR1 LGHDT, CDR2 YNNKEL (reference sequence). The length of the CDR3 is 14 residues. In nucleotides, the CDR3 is TGTGCCAGCAGCCAGAGCCGGGTTCCCTACGAGCAGTACTTC. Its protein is CASSQSRVPYEQYF.

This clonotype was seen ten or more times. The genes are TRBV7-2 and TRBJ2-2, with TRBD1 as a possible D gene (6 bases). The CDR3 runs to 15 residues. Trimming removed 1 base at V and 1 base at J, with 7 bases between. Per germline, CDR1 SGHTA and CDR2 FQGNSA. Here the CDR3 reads CASSLVRGNTGELFF. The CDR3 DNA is TGTGCCAGCAGCTTAGTCAGGGGGAACACCGGGGAGCTGTTTTTT. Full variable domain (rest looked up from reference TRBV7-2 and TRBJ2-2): GAGVSQSPSNKVTEKGKDVELRCDPISGHTALYWYRQSLGQGLEFLIYFQGNSAPDKSGLPSDRFSAERTGGSVSTLTIQRTQQEDSAVYLCASSLVRGNTGELFFGEGSRLTVL.

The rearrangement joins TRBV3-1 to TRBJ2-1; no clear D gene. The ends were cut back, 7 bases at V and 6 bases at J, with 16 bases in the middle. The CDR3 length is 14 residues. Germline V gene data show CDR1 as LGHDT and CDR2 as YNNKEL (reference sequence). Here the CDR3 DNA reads TGTGCCAGCAACGACCCTTTTGTGAGCAATGAGCAGTTCTTC. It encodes CASNDPFVSNEQFF.

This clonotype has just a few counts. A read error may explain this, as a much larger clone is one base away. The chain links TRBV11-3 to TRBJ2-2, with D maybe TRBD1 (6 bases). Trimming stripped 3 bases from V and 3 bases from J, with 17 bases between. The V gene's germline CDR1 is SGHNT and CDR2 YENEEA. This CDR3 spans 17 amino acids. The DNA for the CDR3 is TGTGCCAGCAGCTTGGTGCAGGGGTACAGGGACACCGGGGAGCTGTTTTTT. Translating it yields CASSLVQGYRDTGELFF.

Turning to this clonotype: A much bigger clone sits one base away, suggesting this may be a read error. CDR3 DNA sequence: TGTGCCAGAAGCTCAAGGGGACAGACCTACGAGCAGTACTTC. Translation gives CARSSRGQTYEQYF. The rearrangement links TRBV13 to TRBJ2-7; 7 bases agree with TRBD1. This CDR3 is 14 amino acids long. From germline, CDR1 is PRHDT and CDR2 FYEKMQ (reference sequence).

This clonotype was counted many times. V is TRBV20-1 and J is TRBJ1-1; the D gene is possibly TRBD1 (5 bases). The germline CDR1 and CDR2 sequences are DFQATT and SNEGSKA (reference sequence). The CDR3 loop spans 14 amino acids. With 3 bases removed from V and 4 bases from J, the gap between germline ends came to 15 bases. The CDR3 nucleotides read TGCAGTGCTAGGGACGGGACCTCTGGCACTGAAGCTTTCTTT. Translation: CSARDGTSGTEAFF.

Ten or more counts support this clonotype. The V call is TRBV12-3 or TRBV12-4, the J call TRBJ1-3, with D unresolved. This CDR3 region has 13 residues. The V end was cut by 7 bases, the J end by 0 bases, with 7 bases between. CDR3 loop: CASMWNSGNTIYF. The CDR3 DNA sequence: TGTGCCAGCATGTGGAACTCTGGAAACACCATATATTTT.

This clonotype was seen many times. The CDR3 DNA is TGTGCCGTCCTTCCCGGGACTAAGCCAGGGCAAGAGACCCAGTACTTC. It is translated as CAVLPGTKPGQETQYF. The chain links TRBV10-3 to TRBJ2-5; 7 bases line up with TRBD2. The CDR3 contains 16 residues. Germline trimming cut 11 bases from V and 2 bases from J; bases unmatched to any gene: 17. The V gene's germline CDR1 is ENHRY and CDR2 SYGVKD.

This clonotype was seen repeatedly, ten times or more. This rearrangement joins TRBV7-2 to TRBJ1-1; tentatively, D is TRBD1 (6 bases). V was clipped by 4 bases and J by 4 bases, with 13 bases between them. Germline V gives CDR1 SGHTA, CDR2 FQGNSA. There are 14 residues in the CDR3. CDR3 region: CASSSQGVGTEAFF. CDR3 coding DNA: TGTGCCAGCAGCTCACAGGGAGTAGGCACTGAAGCTTTCTTT.

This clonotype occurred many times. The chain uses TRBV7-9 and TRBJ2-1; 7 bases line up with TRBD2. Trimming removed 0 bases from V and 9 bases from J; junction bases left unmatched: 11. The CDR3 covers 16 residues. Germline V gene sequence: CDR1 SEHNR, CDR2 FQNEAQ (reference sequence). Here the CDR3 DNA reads TGTGCCAGCAGCTTAGCCAACGGACTAGATCAGGGTGAGCAGTTCTTC. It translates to CASSLANGLDQGEQFF.

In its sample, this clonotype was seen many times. The CDR3 sequence is CASSFTGSNGYTF. The CDR3 nucleotides are TGTGCCAGCAGCTTTACAGGGTCAAATGGCTACACCTTC. V and J are TRBV28 and TRBJ1-2; D is perhaps TRBD1 (6 bases). This CDR3 is 13 amino acids long. Germline V gene sequence: CDR1 MDHEN, CDR2 SYDVKM. V lost 6 bases to trimming and J lost 6 bases, with 14 bases between them.

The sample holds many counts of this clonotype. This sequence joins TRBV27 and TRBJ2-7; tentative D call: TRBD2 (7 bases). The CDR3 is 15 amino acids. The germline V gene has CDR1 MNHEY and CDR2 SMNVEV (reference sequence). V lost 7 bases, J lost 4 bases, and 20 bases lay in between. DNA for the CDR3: TGTGCCAGCACCCTGAGGGGGGGTTCTGGGTACGAGCAGTACTTC. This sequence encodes CASTLRGGSGYEQYF.

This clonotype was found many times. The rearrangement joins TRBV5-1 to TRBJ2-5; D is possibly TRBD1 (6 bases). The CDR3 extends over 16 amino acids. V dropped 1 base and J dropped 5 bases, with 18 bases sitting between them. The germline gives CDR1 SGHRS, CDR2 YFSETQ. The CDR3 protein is CASSLSNQGLYETQYF. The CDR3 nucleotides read TGCGCCAGCAGCTTGTCCAACCAGGGGTTGTACGAGACCCAGTACTTC.

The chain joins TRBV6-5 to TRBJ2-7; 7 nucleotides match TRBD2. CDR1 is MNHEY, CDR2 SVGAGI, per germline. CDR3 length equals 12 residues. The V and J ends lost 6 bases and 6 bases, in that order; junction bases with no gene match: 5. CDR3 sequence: CASSPWEGEQYF. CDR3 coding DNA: TGTGCCAGCAGCCCCTGGGAGGGCGAGCAGTACTTC.

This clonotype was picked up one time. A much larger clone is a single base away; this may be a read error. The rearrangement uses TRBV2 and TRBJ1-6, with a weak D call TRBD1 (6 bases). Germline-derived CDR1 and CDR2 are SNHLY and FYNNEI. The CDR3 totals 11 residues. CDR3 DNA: TGTGCCAGCAGTGAAGCTGGGGGACATGCGTTT. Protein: CASSEAGGHAF.

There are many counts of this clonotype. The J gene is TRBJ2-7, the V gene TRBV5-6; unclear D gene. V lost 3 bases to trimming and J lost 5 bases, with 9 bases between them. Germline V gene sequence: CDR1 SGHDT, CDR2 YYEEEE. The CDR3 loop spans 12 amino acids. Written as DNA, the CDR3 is TGTGCCAGCAGCTCGGGTTCGAACGAGCAGTACTTC. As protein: CASSSGSNEQYF.

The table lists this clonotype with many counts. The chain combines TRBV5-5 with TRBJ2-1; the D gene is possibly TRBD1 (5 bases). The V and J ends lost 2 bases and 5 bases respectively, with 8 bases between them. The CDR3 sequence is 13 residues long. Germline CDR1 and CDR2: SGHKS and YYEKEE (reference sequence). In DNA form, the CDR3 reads TGTGCCAGCAGCTTCTGGGGCCACAATGAGCAGTTCTTC. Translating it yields CASSFWGHNEQFF.

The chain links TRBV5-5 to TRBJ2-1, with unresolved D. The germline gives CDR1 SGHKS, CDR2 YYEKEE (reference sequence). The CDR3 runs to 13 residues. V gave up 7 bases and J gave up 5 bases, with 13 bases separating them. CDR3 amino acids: CASRRSSDNEQFF. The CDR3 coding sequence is TGTGCCAGCCGCAGATCATCTGACAATGAGCAGTTCTTC. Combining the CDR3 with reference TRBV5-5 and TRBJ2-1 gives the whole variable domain DAGVTQSPTHLIKTRGQQVTLRCSPISGHKSVSWYQQVLGQGPQFIFQYYEKEERGRGNFPDRFSARQFPNYSSELNVNALLLGDSALYLCASRRSSDNEQFFGPGTRLTVL.

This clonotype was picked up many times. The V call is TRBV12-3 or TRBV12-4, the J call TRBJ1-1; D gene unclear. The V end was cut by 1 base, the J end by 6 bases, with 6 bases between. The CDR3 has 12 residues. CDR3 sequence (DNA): TGTGCCAGCAGTTTAGTAACAGCTGAAGCTTTCTTT. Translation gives CASSLVTAEAFF.

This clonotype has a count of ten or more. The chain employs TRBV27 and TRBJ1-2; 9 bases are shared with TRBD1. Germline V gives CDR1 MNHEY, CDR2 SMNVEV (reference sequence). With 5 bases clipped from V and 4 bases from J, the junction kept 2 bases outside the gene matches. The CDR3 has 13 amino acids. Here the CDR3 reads CASSATGGYGYTF. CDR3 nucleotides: TGTGCCAGCAGTGCGACAGGGGGCTATGGCTACACCTTC.

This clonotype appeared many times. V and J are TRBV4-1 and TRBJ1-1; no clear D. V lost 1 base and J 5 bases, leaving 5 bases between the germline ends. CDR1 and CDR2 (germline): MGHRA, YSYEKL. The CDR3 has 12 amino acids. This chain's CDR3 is CASSQVATEAFF. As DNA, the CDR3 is TGCGCCAGCAGCCAAGTCGCTACTGAAGCTTTCTTT.